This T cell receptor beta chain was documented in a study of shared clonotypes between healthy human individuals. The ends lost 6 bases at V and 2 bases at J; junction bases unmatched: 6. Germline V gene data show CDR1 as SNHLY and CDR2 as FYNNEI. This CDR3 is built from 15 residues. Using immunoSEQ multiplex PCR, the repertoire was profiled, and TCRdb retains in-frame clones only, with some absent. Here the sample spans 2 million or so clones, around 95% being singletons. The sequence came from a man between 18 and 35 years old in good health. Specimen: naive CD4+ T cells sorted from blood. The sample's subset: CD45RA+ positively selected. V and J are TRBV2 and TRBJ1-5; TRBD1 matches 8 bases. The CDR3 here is CASSLQGGGNQPQHF. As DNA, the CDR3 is TGTGCCAGCAGCCTACAGGGGGGAGGCAATCAGCCCCAGCATTTT. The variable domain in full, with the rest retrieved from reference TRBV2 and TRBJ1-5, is EPEVTQTPSHQVTQMGQEVILRCVPISNHLYFYWYRQILGQKVEFLVSFYNNEISEKSEIFDDQFSVERPDGSNFTLKIRSTKLEDSAMYFCASSLQGGGNQPQHFGDGTRLSIL.